A selection of T cell receptor beta chains follows, all from one sample in a study of long-term antiretroviral therapy in people with HIV. The repertoire was sequenced with immunoSEQ multiplex PCR; TCRdb's copy has only in-frame clones and lacks some. The sample yields tens of thousands of clones, about four fifths seen once. The sample here was unsorted PBMCs, taken 0.5 years before starting antiretroviral therapy. Source of these receptors: a man aged 35 to 55 with HIV. Both conserved end residues are part of each CDR3. A D gene is named only where the DNA matches it firmly. Clone sizes are given selectively: once, few, many, or a class where the clone is expanded.

TRBD1	NA	TRBV4-1	TRBJ1-3	TGCGCCAGCAGCCCGAACAGGGGGAACACCATATATTTT	CASSPNRGNTIYF
TRBD2	NA	TRBV2	TRBJ2-1	TGTGCCAGCAGTGAAGAACTAGCGGGGGGTCCCCTCTACAATGAGCAGTTCTTC	CASSEELAGGPLYNEQFF
NA	NA	TRBV7-9	TRBJ2-6	TGTGCCAGCAGCCCGAGGGCCCCTGGGGCCAACGTCCTGACTTTC	CASSPRAPGANVLTF
NA	NA	TRBV30	TRBJ1-6	TGTGCCTGGAGTGTACGGGGGGATTCACCCCTCCACTTT	CAWSVRGDSPLHF
TRBD1	once	TRBV7-2	TRBJ1-1	TGTGCCAGCAGTTACTTCACTTCCGGGACAGGGGGCGCTGAAGCTTTCTTT	CASSYFTSGTGGAEAFF
NA	NA	TRBV6-5	TRBJ2-5	TGTGCCAGCAGTTACCTAGGGGGGGAGCAAGAGACCCAGTACTTC	CASSYLGGEQETQYF
NA	NA	TRBV4-1	TRBJ1-3	TGCGCCAGCAGCCAAGCTATCCGGCCCACCACTGGAAACACCATATATTTT	CASSQAIRPTTGNTIYF
NA	NA	TRBV5-1	TRBJ2-1	TGCGCCAGCAGCTTGGGGCTGAGCTTCGGCAATGAGCAGTTCTTC	CASSLGLSFGNEQFF
TRBD1	NA	TRBV28	TRBJ2-3	TGTGCCAGCAGTTCAGAGGGGACAGGTTCAGATACGCAGTATTTT	CASSSEGTGSDTQYF
TRBD1	NA	TRBV7-9	TRBJ2-3	TGTGCCAGCAGCGGGGGGGACAGGGGTCCCACAGATACGCAGTATTTT	CASSGGDRGPTDTQYF
NA	NA	TRBV7-9	TRBJ2-7	TGTGCCAGCAGCTTACCTCCGTGGGGCAGAATAAACTACTACGAGCAGTACTTC	CASSLPPWGRINYYEQYF
TRBD1	NA	TRBV11-2	TRBJ2-7	TGTGCCAGCAGCTTAGGACAGGGAACCTACGAGCAGTACTTC	CASSLGQGTYEQYF
NA	NA	TRBV29-1	TRBJ1-1	TGCAGCGGCGGAGCGGGGGGGACTGAAGCTTTCTTT	CSGGAGGTEAFF
NA	NA	TRBV28	TRBJ1-4	TGTGCCAGCAGTTTATGGTCCGGGGGCGTTGTCAATGAAAAACTGTTTTTT	CASSLWSGGVVNEKLFF
NA	NA	TRBV28	TRBJ1-4	TGTGCCAGCAGTTTACCCGGGACGGCAACTAATGAAAAACTGTTTTTT	CASSLPGTATNEKLFF
TRBD1	NA	TRBV19	TRBJ1-2	TGTGCCAGTAGTCCGCCCACTACAGGGGGCCTTCACTATGGCTACACCTTC	CASSPPTTGGLHYGYTF
TRBD1	NA	TRBV27	TRBJ1-2	TGTGCCAGCAGTTTAGGTCCCGGGACAGGGTACGGCTACACCTTC	CASSLGPGTGYGYTF
NA	NA	TRBV7-9	TRBJ2-3	TGTGCCAGCAGCCTTTCCCTAGATACGCAGTATTTT	CASSLSLDTQYF
NA	once	TRBV30	TRBJ2-7	TGTGCCTGGAGTGCAGGGGTGGGGTACGAGCAGTACTTC	CAWSAGVGYEQYF
NA	NA	TRBV28	TRBJ2-7	TGTGCCAGCAGTTTAAGGGGGTACTACGAGCAGTACTTC	CASSLRGYYEQYF
NA	few	TRBV19	TRBJ1-2	TGTGCCAGTAGTATAGCCTATGGCTACACCTTC	CASSIAYGYTF
NA	NA	TRBV5-1	TRBJ1-5	TGCGCCAGCAGCTTGGCTGGGGGGGATCAGCCCCAGCATTTT	CASSLAGGDQPQHF
NA	NA	TRBV28	TRBJ1-2	TGTGCCAGCAGCCAGACAGTCTTAGATGGCTACACCTTC	CASSQTVLDGYTF
NA	NA	TRBV5-4	TRBJ1-3	TGTGCCAGCAGCATAGACCCAGCTTCGGGAAACACCATATATTTT	CASSIDPASGNTIYF
NA	NA	TRBV30	TRBJ1-6	TGTGCCTGGAGTACGACAGGAACCAATTCACCCCTCCACTTT	CAWSTTGTNSPLHF
TRBD2	medium-sized	TRBV7-6	TRBJ2-3	TGTGCCAGCCGGAAGACTAGCGGGGGTAGCACAGATACGCAGTATTTT	CASRKTSGGSTDTQYF
TRBD1	NA	TRBV5-4	TRBJ2-5	TGTGCCAGCAGCTTGGTGGGGACAGGAAAAGAGACCCAGTACTTC	CASSLVGTGKETQYF
NA	NA	TRBV30	TRBJ2-5	TGTGCCTGGAGTGTATGGGAGGAGGAGACCCAGTACTTC	CAWSVWEEETQYF